This TCR beta chain stems from a study of T cell repertoires in cytomegalovirus infection. TCRdb processed the reads anew with MiXCR; each CDR3 protein has one entry. This table holds about 300,000 distinct CDR3 sequences, about 9.2% found once. The sample holds a few counts of this clonotype. This TCR came from a human donor in good health (CMV status not recorded). Some clones in this sample may be carry-over from other donors' samples. Sequenced material: PBMCs.

CDR3 nucleotides: TGTGCCAGCAGTGGGACAGGGCGTGGCTACACCTTC. Amino acids: CASSGTGRGYTF. V usage is TRBV12-3 or TRBV12-4 and J usage is TRBJ1-2; 9 positions agree with TRBD1. The CDR3 spans 12 residues. With V trimmed by 5 bases and J by 7 bases, 2 bases remained unmatched.